Each of the 6 T cell receptor beta chains below was sequenced from the same sample in a study of breast tumors, draining lymph nodes, adjacent tissues. Samples came from axillary lymph nodes draining the breast cancer. TCRdb reprocessed the multiplex PCR reads with MiXCR, giving one entry per CDR3 protein. The sample records 250,000 or so distinct CDR3 sequences, 30% being singletons. What was sequenced was axillary lymph node tissue. Receptor source: a female donor with breast cancer. Some clones in this sample may be carry-over from other donors' samples.

This clonotype was seen repeatedly, ten times or more. The genes are TRBV20-1 and TRBJ2-1; D is unclear. Germline assignment: CDR1 DFQATT and CDR2 SNEGSKA (reference sequence). CDR3 length: 12 amino acids. V lost 5 bases and J 4 bases, leaving 9 bases between the germline ends. The CDR3 sequence: CSAPRAYNEQFF. Written as DNA, the CDR3 is TGCAGTGCTCCACGGGCGTACAATGAGCAGTTCTTC.

About this clonotype itself: A much larger clone differs from this one at a single base, so this may be a read error. The genes are TRBV5-1 and TRBJ2-7; D not certain. Germline values: CDR1 SGHRS, CDR2 YFSETQ. The V and J ends lost 7 bases and 4 bases respectively, with 12 bases between them. The CDR3 has 12 amino acids. The CDR3 reads CASGISLYEQYF. The CDR3 DNA is TGCGCCAGCGGTATTTCTCTTTACGAGCAGTACTTC.

A word on this clonotype: A clone one base away is much larger, so this may be a read error. This chain connects TRBV5-1 to TRBJ2-7; D call uncertain. Trimming removed 2 bases from V and 3 bases from J, with 9 bases in between. This CDR3 region has 13 residues. CDR1 is SGHRS and CDR2 is YFSETQ in the germline V gene. CDR3 DNA sequence: TGCGCCAGCAGCTTTGGCAGAAACTACGAGCAGTACTTC. This codes for CASSFGRNYEQYF.

The sample holds many counts of this clonotype. J is TRBJ1-6 and V is TRBV12-5; 9 bases fit TRBD1. The CDR3 loop spans 15 amino acids. The trim removed 6 bases at V and 8 bases at J, leaving 8 bases unmatched. Germline values: CDR1 LGHNT, CDR2 FRNRAP. In DNA form, the CDR3 reads TGTGCTAGTGGCCCCGGACAGGGGAAGGATTCACCCCTCCACTTT. Protein: CASGPGQGKDSPLHF.

This clonotype has at least ten counts. The chain has TRBV4-1 and TRBJ2-7, with 10 bases that match TRBD2. Germline loops: CDR1 MGHRA, CDR2 YSYEKL. The CDR3 totals 17 residues. J lost 3 bases, V lost 1 base, and 9 bases had no gene match. CDR3 nucleotides: TGCGCCAGCAGCCAAGGGGCTAGCGGGAGTATTAGCTACGAGCAGTACTTC. Its protein is CASSQGASGSISYEQYF.

This clonotype was counted many times. This rearrangement joins TRBV11-2 to TRBJ2-1, with 8 bases fitting TRBD2. This CDR3 is built from 18 residues. V gave up 3 bases and J gave up 9 bases; unmatched junction bases: 19. Germline loops: CDR1 SGHAT, CDR2 FQNNGV. The CDR3 DNA reads TGTGCCAGCAGCTTCGGGACTAGAAAAACCCAGATCTTGGGTGAGCAGTTCTTC. The encoded protein is CASSFGTRKTQILGEQFF. The entire variable domain, with the rest obtained from reference TRBV11-2 and TRBJ2-1, is as follows: EAGVAQSPRYKIIEKRQSVAFWCNPISGHATLYWYQQILGQGPKLLIQFQNNGVVDDSQLPKDRFSAERLKGVDSTLKIQPAKLEDSAVYLCASSFGTRKTQILGEQFFGPGTRLTVL.